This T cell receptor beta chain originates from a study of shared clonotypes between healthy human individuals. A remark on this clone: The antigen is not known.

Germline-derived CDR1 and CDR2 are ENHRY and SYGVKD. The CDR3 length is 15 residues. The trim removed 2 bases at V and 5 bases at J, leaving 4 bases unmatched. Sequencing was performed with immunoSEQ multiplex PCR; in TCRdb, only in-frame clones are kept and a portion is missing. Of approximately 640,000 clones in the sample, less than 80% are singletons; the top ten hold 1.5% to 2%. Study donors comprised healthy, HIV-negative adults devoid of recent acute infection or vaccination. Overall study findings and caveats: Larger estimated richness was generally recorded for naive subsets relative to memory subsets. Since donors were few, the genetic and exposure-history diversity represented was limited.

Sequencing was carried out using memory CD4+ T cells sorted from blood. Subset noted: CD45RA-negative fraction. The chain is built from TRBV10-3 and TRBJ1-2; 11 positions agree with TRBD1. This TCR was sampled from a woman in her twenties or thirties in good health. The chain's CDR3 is CAISEPDRGRYGYTF. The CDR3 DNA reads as TGTGCCATCAGTGAGCCGGACAGGGGGCGTTATGGCTACACCTTC.